Shown below are 27 T cell receptor beta chains from a single sample sequenced in a study of shared clonotypes between healthy human individuals. Data came from immunoSEQ multiplex PCR; TCRdb stores just in-frame clones and leaves some out. The sample yields 850,000 to 1,100,000 clones, approximately 75% seen once. Sequenced material: memory CD4+ T cells from PBMCs. Subset meaning: CD45RA-negative fraction. The receptors originated from a man between 18 and 29 years old in good health. Some clones in this sample may be carry-over from other donors' samples.

The chain carries TRBV19 and TRBJ1-5; D possibly corresponds to TRBD1 (5 bases). This CDR3 has 15 amino acids. With 1 base removed from V and 3 bases from J, the gap between germline ends came to 10 bases. CDR1 and CDR2 from the germline V gene are LNHDA and SQIVND (reference sequence). CDR3 coding DNA: TGTGCCAGTAGTATAGGAGGGGTTGACAATCAGCCCCAGCATTTT. This translates into CASSIGGVDNQPQHF.

Turning to this clone: Just one base apart from a much larger clone, this may be a read error. The conserved final phenylalanine or tryptophan is absent from the CDR3, which likely points to a read error. The chain recombines TRBV6-1 with TRBJ1-2; no clear D. CDR3 length equals 12 residues. Trimming removed 3 bases at V and 1 base at J, with 3 bases between. CDR1 MNHNS and CDR2 SASEGT come from the germline V gene. The CDR3 protein is CASSEGNYGYTL. The CDR3 bases are TGTGCCAGCAGTGAGGGTAACTATGGCTACACCCTC.

J is TRBJ2-7 and V is TRBV9; D is uncertain. Germline V gives CDR1 SGDLS, CDR2 YYNGEE. Trimming stripped 0 bases from V and 4 bases from J, with 14 bases between. The length of the CDR3 is 15 residues. CDR3 nucleotides: TGTGCCAGCAGCGTAGGCCCCCGGACCTCTTACGAGCAGTACTTC. Translation: CASSVGPRTSYEQYF.

Worth noting for this clone: Other nucleotide sequences in the sample specify the same CDR3. The chain has TRBV10-3 and TRBJ1-5, with 11 bases lining up with TRBD1. Germline V gene data show CDR1 as ENHRY and CDR2 as SYGVKD. The CDR3 spans 13 residues. The V and J ends lost 6 bases and 5 bases, in that order; junction bases with no gene match: 0. CDR3 region: CAIRGQGDQPQHF. The CDR3 DNA sequence: TGTGCCATCAGGGGACAGGGGGATCAGCCCCAGCATTTT.

Only one count was recorded for this clone. The rearrangement links TRBV7-2 to TRBJ2-7; D is unclear. V lost 5 bases and J 6 bases, leaving 14 bases between the germline ends. Germline loops: CDR1 SGHTA, CDR2 FQGNSA. The CDR3 spans 13 residues. CDR3 DNA sequence: TGTGCCAGCAGCCCGGCAAGGTTAGGCGAGCAGTACTTC. Encoded protein: CASSPARLGEQYF.

The CDR3 reads CASSLQRGTQYF. CDR3 DNA sequence: TGTGCCAGCAGCTTACAACGGGGTACGCAGTATTTT. The rearrangement joins TRBV11-2 to TRBJ2-3; possibly TRBD2 for D (5 bases). V was pared by 2 bases and J by 8 bases, with 8 bases between. The germline CDR1 and CDR2 sequences are SGHAT and FQNNGV. CDR3 length equals 12 residues.

This clone has a handful of counts. The chain has TRBV19 and TRBJ1-2, with TRBD1 matching 9 bases. The ends lost 7 bases at V and 6 bases at J; junction bases unmatched: 12. CDR3 length: 15 residues. Germline V gives CDR1 LNHDA, CDR2 SQIVND (reference sequence). CDR3 loop: CASTRRWTGENGYTF. The DNA of the CDR3 is TGTGCCAGTACCCGCCGGTGGACAGGGGAGAATGGCTACACCTTC. Full variable domain (missing parts from reference TRBV19 and TRBJ1-2): DGGITQSPKYLFRKEGQNVTLSCEQNLNHDAMYWYRQDPGQGLRLIYYSQIVNDFQKGDIAEGYSVSREKKESFPLTVTSAQKNPTAFYLCASTRRWTGENGYTFGSGTRLTVV.

The V gene is TRBV5-4, the J gene TRBJ2-7; tentative D call: TRBD1 (6 bases). The ends were cut back, 2 bases at V and 3 bases at J, with 9 bases in the middle. CDR1 and CDR2 (germline): SGHNT, YYREEE (reference sequence). This CDR3 has 13 residues. The CDR3 loop is CASSFAGVYEQYF. Here the CDR3 DNA reads TGTGCCAGCAGCTTTGCAGGGGTCTACGAGCAGTACTTC.

The CDR3 protein is CASSLTPSGTNYGYTF. The CDR3 coding sequence is TGCGCCAGCAGCTTGACCCCCTCTGGCACGAATTATGGCTACACCTTC. The chain links TRBV5-1 to TRBJ1-2; D ambiguous. The CDR3 has 16 amino acids. V was trimmed by 1 base and J by 5 bases, leaving 18 bases between them. Germline V gene sequence: CDR1 SGHRS, CDR2 YFSETQ.

V and J are TRBV2 and TRBJ1-2; D is possibly TRBD1 (5 bases). Germline V lookup: CDR1 SNHLY, CDR2 FYNNEI. V was shortened by 2 bases and J by 7 bases, with 11 bases between the two germline ends. The CDR3 is made up of 13 amino acids. The CDR3 sequence is CASSETGVAGYTF. The CDR3 DNA reads TGTGCCAGCAGTGAAACAGGCGTTGCTGGCTACACCTTC.

V is TRBV30 and J is TRBJ2-2; 7 nucleotides align to TRBD1. CDR3 size: 15 residues. V dropped 2 bases and J dropped 4; count of bases not matched to a gene: 7. Per the germline V gene, CDR1 is GTSNPN and CDR2 is SVGIG (reference sequence). The CDR3 DNA reads TGTGCCTGGAGTCTTTCCGGGACAGTCACCGGGGAGCTGTTTTTT. It is translated as CAWSLSGTVTGELFF.

As concerns this clone: Other DNA sequences in the sample encode the same CDR3. The genes are TRBV7-9 and TRBJ1-1; no firm D call. Germline V gives CDR1 SEHNR, CDR2 FQNEAQ (reference sequence). This CDR3 has 13 amino acids. Deletions cut 3 bases from V and 2 bases from J, with 7 bases between. DNA of the CDR3: TGTGCCAGCAGCTTGGAGATCAACACTGAAGCTTTCTTT. Protein product: CASSLEINTEAFF.

The sample holds one count of this clone. The chain employs TRBV7-2 and TRBJ1-1; D is possibly TRBD1 (6 bases). The V gene lost 0 bases and the J gene lost 3 bases, with 11 bases spanning the gap. Germline lookup yields CDR1 SGHTA and CDR2 FQGNSA. This CDR3 comprises 15 residues. CDR3 region: CASSLAADRYTEAFF. CDR3 sequence (DNA): TGTGCCAGCAGCTTAGCGGCGGACAGATACACTGAAGCTTTCTTT.

J is TRBJ2-2 and V is TRBV28; TRBD2 aligns across 9 bases. CDR3 size: 15 residues. Germline-derived CDR1 and CDR2 are MDHEN and SYDVKM. The J segment lost 6 bases and the V segment lost 7 bases, leaving 9 bases of the junction unmatched. For the CDR3, the DNA is TGTGCCAGCACCCCATCGGGACTAGCCGCCGGGGAGCTGTTTTTT. Translating it yields CASTPSGLAAGELFF.

The gene calls are TRBV28 and TRBJ1-1; 7 positions agree with TRBD1. The CDR3 runs to 13 residues. V dropped 7 bases and J dropped 9; count of bases not matched to a gene: 11. CDR1 and CDR2 from the germline V gene are MDHEN and SYDVKM. In nucleotides, the CDR3 is TGTGCCAGCAACGGTTTAAAGGGACAGAAAGCTTTCTTT. It is translated as CASNGLKGQKAFF.

This clone was picked up many times. The rearrangement joins TRBV5-1 to TRBJ1-1; 9 bases fit TRBD1. V lost 4 bases, J lost 11 bases, and 9 bases stayed unmatched. This CDR3 is built from 13 residues. CDR1 SGHRS and CDR2 YFSETQ come from the germline V gene. The CDR3 DNA is TGCGCCAGCAGCGGAAGACAGGGGGTGAATGCTTTCTTT. Translating gives CASSGRQGVNAFF.

The chain couples TRBV2 to TRBJ2-1; the match to TRBD1 covers 7 bases. The CDR3 extends over 14 amino acids. CDR1 and CDR2 (germline): SNHLY, FYNNEI. V was clipped by 6 bases and J by 5 bases; unmatched bases: 7. The CDR3 loop reads CASRAGTVNNEQFF. The CDR3, as DNA: TGTGCCAGCAGGGCAGGGACAGTCAACAATGAGCAGTTCTTC.

The rearrangement joins TRBV5-6 to TRBJ2-1; a weak D match, TRBD2 (5 bases). This CDR3 comprises 17 residues. CDR1 is SGHDT, CDR2 YYEEEE, per germline. V dropped 4 bases and J dropped 4 bases, with 21 bases sitting between them. Written as DNA, the CDR3 is TGTGCCAGCAGCCCCGGTGGCGGGTTACTCCTTTACAATGAGCAGTTCTTC. Encoded protein: CASSPGGGLLLYNEQFF.

This clone appeared a few times. This chain connects TRBV2 to TRBJ2-5; TRBD2 aligns across 10 bases. Germline CDR1 SNHLY, CDR2 FYNNEI. There are 13 residues in the CDR3. With 7 bases clipped from V and 13 bases from J, the junction kept 12 bases outside the gene matches. CDR3 nucleotides: TGTGCCAGCACAGTGGGCAGCGGGAGGGGCCCGTACTTC. Translating gives CASTVGSGRGPYF.

J is TRBJ1-2 and V is TRBV11-2; no firm D call. The V end was cut by 1 base, the J end by 8 bases, with 14 bases between. Germline V CDR1 and CDR2: SGHAT, FQNNGV. The CDR3 spans 14 residues. The CDR3 is CASSLGRQVGGYTF. As DNA, the CDR3 is TGTGCCAGCAGCTTAGGCCGCCAGGTGGGGGGCTACACCTTC.

This chain connects TRBV5-1 to TRBJ2-1; the match to TRBD2 covers 7 bases. The length of the CDR3 is 14 residues. V lost 2 bases and J lost 4; bases outside the gene matches: 3. From germline, CDR1 is SGHRS and CDR2 YFSETQ. The CDR3 protein is CASSFAGVYNEQFF. CDR3 DNA: TGCGCCAGCAGCTTTGCGGGGGTATACAATGAGCAGTTCTTC.

This clone was observed a single time. This chain joins TRBV27 and TRBJ2-1, with D perhaps matching TRBD2 (5 bases). V shed 3 bases and J shed 5 bases, with 11 bases lying between them. This CDR3 contains 14 residues. Germline CDR1 and CDR2: MNHEY and SMNVEV (reference sequence). CDR3 bases: TGTGCCAGCAGTTTTAGCGTTACGAACAATGAGCAGTTCTTC. As protein: CASSFSVTNNEQFF.

The chain carries TRBV6-1 and TRBJ2-5, with a possible D match to TRBD2 (6 bases). Germline loops: CDR1 MNHNS, CDR2 SASEGT. This CDR3 has 13 residues. V was pared by 10 bases and J by 0 bases, with 12 bases between. The DNA of the CDR3 is TGTGCCACCTACCGCGGGAACCAAGAGACCCAGTACTTC. As protein: CATYRGNQETQYF.

The CDR3 protein is CASSYRQGESSYNEQFF. As DNA, the CDR3 is TGTGCCAGCAGCTACAGGCAGGGTGAGAGCTCCTACAATGAGCAGTTCTTC. The chain has TRBV7-9 and TRBJ2-1; maybe TRBD1 (5 bases). This CDR3 is 17 amino acids long. CDR1 is SEHNR and CDR2 is FQNEAQ in the germline V gene (reference sequence). V was trimmed by 4 bases and J by 0 bases, leaving 16 bases between them.

The chain couples TRBV9 to TRBJ2-3; D unresolved. Germline V gene data show CDR1 as SGDLS and CDR2 as YYNGEE. CDR3 length: 13 amino acids. V was shortened by 4 bases and J by 5 bases, with 11 bases between the two germline ends. The CDR3 nucleotides read TGTGCCAGCAGCCCCTCCGGCGGAGATACGCAGTATTTT. Its translation is CASSPSGGDTQYF.

The chain has TRBV11-3 and TRBJ2-2; 7 positions match TRBD2. J gave up 0 bases and V 3 bases, and 7 bases lay outside the gene matches. CDR3 length: 17 residues. Germline V gene lookup returns CDR1 SGHNT and CDR2 YENEEA. The CDR3 here is CASSLVGGLTNTGELFF. The DNA of the CDR3 is TGTGCCAGCAGCTTGGTTGGGGGACTAACGAACACCGGGGAGCTGTTTTTT. Full variable domain (missing parts from reference TRBV11-3 and TRBJ2-2): EAGVVQSPRYKIIEKKQPVAFWCNPISGHNTLYWYLQNLGQGPELLIRYENEEAVDDSQLPKDRFSAERLKGVDSTLKIQPAELGDSAVYLCASSLVGGLTNTGELFFGEGSRLTVL.

The gene calls are TRBV28 and TRBJ2-5, with D perhaps matching TRBD2 (5 bases). Between the trimmed V and J ends, which lost 8 bases and 5 bases, there was a span of 18 bases. CDR1 is MDHEN and CDR2 is SYDVKM in the germline V gene. CDR3 length: 14 amino acids. CDR3 DNA: TGTGCCAGCTTGGCGACTGGGGAGTGGGAGACCCAGTACTTC. This sequence encodes CASLATGEWETQYF.